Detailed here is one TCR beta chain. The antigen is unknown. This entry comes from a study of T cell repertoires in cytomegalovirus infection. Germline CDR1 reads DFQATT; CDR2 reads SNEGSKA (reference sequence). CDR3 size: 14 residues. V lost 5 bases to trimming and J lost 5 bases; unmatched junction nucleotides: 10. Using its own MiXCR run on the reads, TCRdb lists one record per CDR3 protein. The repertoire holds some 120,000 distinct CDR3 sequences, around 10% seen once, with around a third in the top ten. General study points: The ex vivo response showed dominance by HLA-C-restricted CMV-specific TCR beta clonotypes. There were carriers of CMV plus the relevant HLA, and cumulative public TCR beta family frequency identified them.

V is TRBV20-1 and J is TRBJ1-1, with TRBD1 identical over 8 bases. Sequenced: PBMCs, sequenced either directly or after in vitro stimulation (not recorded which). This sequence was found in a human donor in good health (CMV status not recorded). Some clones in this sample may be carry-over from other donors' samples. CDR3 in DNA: TGCAGTGCTCGGGAACCACAGGGGGGAACTGAAGCTTTCTTT. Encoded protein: CSAREPQGGTEAFF.